The 20 T cell receptor beta chains below were found in one sample sequenced in a study of CD8 T cells in ankylosing spondylitis. Each CDR3 protein is one row after TCRdb ran MiXCR on the 5' RACE reads. The data hold 90,000 to 100,000 distinct CDR3 sequences, with about 8.5% observed a single time. Material for sequencing was blood, either unsorted or a sorted T cell fraction (not recorded which). The receptors stem from a male donor with ankylosing spondylitis or in good health (not recorded which).

This sequence joins TRBV7-8 and TRBJ1-5; D is undetermined. CDR1 is SGHVS and CDR2 is FQNEAQ in the germline V gene. This CDR3 has 12 amino acids. V shed 3 bases and J shed 6 bases, with 6 bases lying between them. The CDR3 loop is CASSLKVQPQHF. CDR3 sequence (DNA): TGTGCCAGCAGCTTGAAGGTTCAGCCCCAGCATTTT.

This clonotype has at least ten counts. This sequence joins TRBV20-1 and TRBJ2-1; perhaps TRBD1 as D (5 bases). Per the germline V gene, CDR1 is DFQATT and CDR2 is SNEGSKA (reference sequence). V was cut by 4 bases and J by 0 bases, with 16 bases left in between. The CDR3 is 16 residues long. CDR3 loop: CSAIGPRGSSYNEQFF. The DNA for the CDR3 is TGCAGTGCTATAGGCCCTAGGGGTAGCTCCTACAATGAGCAGTTCTTC.

This clonotype was observed a few times. The rearrangement uses TRBV3-1 and TRBJ2-6, with 7 bases identical to TRBD1. V shed 4 bases, J shed 0 bases, and the junction held 15 bases outside the gene matches. The V gene's germline CDR1 is LGHDT and CDR2 YNNKEL (reference sequence). The CDR3 consists of 20 residues. Here the CDR3 reads CASSPWTGRYEISGANVLTF. The DNA of the CDR3 is TGTGCCAGCAGCCCCTGGACAGGACGCTATGAGATCTCTGGGGCCAACGTCCTGACTTTC.

At least ten counts were recorded for this clonotype. V gene TRBV5-1 combines with J gene TRBJ2-1; 9 positions match TRBD2. This CDR3 has 15 amino acids. V lost 3 bases and J lost 6; bases outside the gene matches: 7. Germline CDR1 reads SGHRS; CDR2 reads YFSETQ. This CDR3 is CASSSKPGLANEQFF. As DNA, the CDR3 is TGCGCCAGCAGCTCCAAACCGGGACTAGCCAATGAGCAGTTCTTC. Filled out from reference TRBV5-1 and TRBJ2-1, the complete variable domain reads KAGVTQTPRYLIKTRGQQVTLSCSPISGHRSVSWYQQTPGQGLQFLFEYFSETQRNKGNFPGRFSGRQFSNSRSEMNVSTLELGDSALYLCASSSKPGLANEQFFGPGTRLTVL.

This clonotype was seen many times. V and J are TRBV12-3 or TRBV12-4 and TRBJ2-7; possible D gene TRBD2, 6 bases. CDR3 length: 15 residues. Between the trimmed V and J ends, which lost 4 bases and 4 bases, there was a span of 17 bases. This CDR3 reads CASSSLAGFSYEQYF. CDR3 sequence (DNA): TGTGCCAGCAGTTCCCTGGCGGGGTTCTCTTACGAGCAGTACTTC.

There are many counts of this clonotype. The chain links TRBV15 to TRBJ1-1; D is unresolved. The germline V and J ends were trimmed by 0 bases and 3 bases, with 11 bases remaining between them. The CDR3 length is 15 residues. Germline loops: CDR1 LNHNV, CDR2 YYDKDF (reference sequence). CDR3 residues: CATSREVRWDTEAFF. CDR3 DNA: TGTGCCACCAGCAGAGAAGTAAGGTGGGACACTGAAGCTTTCTTT.

This chain joins TRBV4-2 and TRBJ2-5; TRBD1 matches at 7 bases. With V trimmed by 10 bases and J by 3 bases, 8 bases remained unmatched. The CDR3 consists of 13 residues. CDR1 is LGHNA and CDR2 is YNFKEQ in the germline V gene. CDR3 sequence reads: CAMSHRGEETQYF. As DNA, the CDR3 is TGTGCCATGAGCCACAGGGGAGAAGAGACCCAGTACTTC.

In this sample, this clonotype turned up many times. The V and J genes are TRBV14 and TRBJ2-5, with TRBD1 matching 8 bases. CDR3 length equals 15 residues. Germline lookup yields CDR1 SGHDN and CDR2 FVKESK. The J segment lost 1 base and the V segment lost 2 bases, leaving 3 bases of the junction unmatched. CDR3 residues: CASSQLGTGQETQYF. The DNA of the CDR3 is TGTGCCAGCAGCCAATTAGGGACAGGCCAAGAGACCCAGTACTTC.

This clonotype was seen many times. This rearrangement joins TRBV12-3 or TRBV12-4 to TRBJ2-2, with D possibly TRBD1 on 6 matching bases. V was shortened by 7 bases and J by 5 bases, with 29 bases between the two germline ends. The CDR3 consists of 19 residues. The CDR3 DNA reads TGTGCCAGCATTAATCTATCCATCCTCAACAGGGAGAGGACCGGGGAGCTGTTTTTT. Protein sequence: CASINLSILNRERTGELFF.

This clonotype was recorded at least ten times. The J gene is TRBJ2-1, the V gene TRBV12-3 or TRBV12-4; 10 bases are shared with TRBD2. The V and J ends lost 6 bases and 3 bases, in that order; junction bases with no gene match: 5. The CDR3 is 15 residues long. The CDR3 DNA follows: TGTGCCAGCAGGCTAATAGCGGGAGGCTACAATGAGCAGTTCTTC. Its protein is CASRLIAGGYNEQFF.

This clonotype was recorded many times. V and J are TRBV4-3 and TRBJ1-4; D remains unclear. Trimming pared 6 bases from V and 7 bases from J, leaving 15 bases between. The CDR3 runs to 14 residues. Germline V lookup: CDR1 LGHNA, CDR2 YSLEER. The CDR3 nucleotides are TGCGCCAGCAGTCAACCCGGGCTTGGTGAAAAACTGTTTTTT. Translated: CASSQPGLGEKLFF.

This chain joins TRBV7-8 and TRBJ2-7; TRBD2 matches at 8 bases. The J segment lost 2 bases and the V segment lost 5 bases, leaving 5 bases of the junction unmatched. Per the germline V gene, CDR1 is SGHVS and CDR2 is FQNEAQ. This CDR3 contains 14 residues. The CDR3 DNA reads TGTGCCAGCAGCCTGACTAGCGTACCCTACGAGCAGTACTTC. Translated: CASSLTSVPYEQYF.

This clonotype was counted many times. V and J are TRBV5-4 and TRBJ2-5, with D hard to call. Germline V gives CDR1 SGHNT, CDR2 YYREEE (reference sequence). This CDR3 has 11 residues. V lost 2 bases to trimming and J lost 5 bases, with 4 bases between them. The CDR3 bases are TGTGCCAGCAGCTTTCTGGAGACCCAGTACTTC. Protein product: CASSFLETQYF.

This clonotype was counted at least ten times. This rearrangement joins TRBV3-1 to TRBJ1-3; unclear D gene. The CDR3 is 15 residues long. The germline gives CDR1 LGHDT, CDR2 YNNKEL (reference sequence). The ends were cut back, 0 bases at V and 1 base at J, with 7 bases in the middle. In nucleotides, the CDR3 is TGTGCCAGCAGCCAAGATATAGCGTCTGGAAACACCATATATTTT. This sequence encodes CASSQDIASGNTIYF.

At least ten counts were recorded for this clonotype. This chain uses TRBV20-1 with TRBJ2-7, with 11 nucleotides matching TRBD2. V lost 0 bases to trimming and J lost 5 bases; unmatched junction nucleotides: 6. Germline loops: CDR1 DFQATT, CDR2 SNEGSKA (reference sequence). This CDR3 has 15 residues. Written as DNA, the CDR3 is TGCAGTGCTAGAGAGCCCACTAGCGGGAGTGACGAGCAGTACTTC. Its translation: CSAREPTSGSDEQYF.

This clonotype was recorded many times. The chain combines TRBV7-2 with TRBJ2-3; a weak D match, TRBD1 (6 bases). The V gene's germline CDR1 is SGHTA and CDR2 FQGNSA. V was trimmed by 5 bases and J by 0 bases, leaving 12 bases between them. The CDR3 has 15 amino acids. Here the CDR3 reads CASSPQGTSTDTQYF. DNA of the CDR3: TGTGCCAGCAGCCCGCAGGGGACAAGCACAGATACGCAGTATTTT.

This clonotype turned up a few times. The chain carries TRBV27 and TRBJ2-3, with D hard to call. Germline V gene data show CDR1 as MNHEY and CDR2 as SMNVEV (reference sequence). Deletions cut 3 bases from V and 1 base from J, with 5 bases between. The CDR3 consists of 13 residues. The CDR3 loop is CASSFARTDTQYF. CDR3 DNA: TGTGCCAGCAGTTTTGCGCGCACAGATACGCAGTATTTT.

The table lists this clonotype with many counts. V and J are TRBV10-3 and TRBJ1-5, with D possibly being TRBD1 (6 bases). Trimming took 3 bases from V and 5 from J, leaving 8 bases between them. CDR3 length equals 13 residues. Looked up from germline, CDR1 is ENHRY and CDR2 is SYGVKD. Here the CDR3 reads CAISDYRDQPQHF. The CDR3 nucleotides are TGTGCCATCAGTGATTACAGGGATCAGCCCCAGCATTTT.

As regards this clonotype: A much larger clone is a single base away; this may be a read error. The V call is TRBV7-2, the J call TRBJ2-7; possible D gene TRBD2, 6 bases. CDR3 length: 15 residues. Germline V lookup: CDR1 SGHTA, CDR2 FQGNSA. V was shortened by 5 bases and J by 0 bases, with 14 bases between the two germline ends. The CDR3 coding sequence is TGTGCCAGCAGCCCCGAGCGGGCGGACTCCTACGAGCAGTACTTC. Its protein is CASSPERADSYEQYF.

This clonotype was seen many times. This chain uses TRBV27 with TRBJ1-6; possible D gene TRBD1, 5 bases. CDR3 length: 14 residues. Trimming stripped 7 bases from V and 7 bases from J, with 14 bases between. Germline V CDR1 and CDR2: MNHEY, SMNVEV (reference sequence). This chain's CDR3 is CASTALQENSPLHF. DNA for the CDR3: TGTGCCAGCACCGCCCTACAGGAAAATTCACCCCTCCACTTT.